The 18 T cell receptor beta chains below come from one sample, sequenced in a study of T cell changes during pregnancy in multiple sclerosis. Data came from immunoSEQ multiplex PCR; TCRdb stores just in-frame clones and leaves some out. This repertoire shows tens of thousands of clones, just under 95% found once; its top ten account for about 8%. The sample consisted of CD8+ T cells from peripheral blood mononuclear cells, taken in the third trimester of pregnancy. All receptors come from a female donor with multiple sclerosis, enrolled in a pregnancy study.

This clone has a single count. The J gene is TRBJ2-1, the V gene TRBV5-6, with 11 bases lining up with TRBD2. CDR1 is SGHDT, CDR2 YYEEEE, per germline. J was trimmed by 4 bases and V by 3 bases; bases with no gene match: 3. The CDR3 is 15 amino acids. The CDR3 is CASSYGTSGYNEQFF. The CDR3 DNA follows: TGTGCCAGCAGCTACGGGACTAGCGGTTACAATGAGCAGTTCTTC.

The genes are TRBV15 and TRBJ1-2; 8 nucleotides match TRBD1. CDR3 size: 17 residues. Unmatched junction bases numbered 6, after V lost 0 bases and J lost 0 bases. Germline values: CDR1 LNHNV, CDR2 YYDKDF (reference sequence). CDR3 DNA sequence: TGTGCCACCAGCAGAGAGGACAGGGCCGACTCTAACTATGGCTACACCTTC. Protein: CATSREDRADSNYGYTF.

Details on this clone: Other DNA sequences in the sample encode the same CDR3. The V gene is TRBV4-2, the J gene TRBJ1-1; D is unresolved. CDR1 is LGHNA, CDR2 YNFKEQ, per germline. CDR3 length: 13 amino acids. Trimming stripped 1 base from V and 0 bases from J, with 3 bases between. For the CDR3, the DNA is TGTGCCAGCAGCCAAGGCGTGAACACTGAAGCTTTCTTT. This codes for CASSQGVNTEAFF.

The genes are TRBV13 and TRBJ1-1; 7 positions agree with TRBD1. The CDR3 runs to 14 residues. J gave up 4 bases and V 5 bases, and 7 bases lay outside the gene matches. Germline assignment: CDR1 PRHDT and CDR2 FYEKMQ (reference sequence). In DNA form, the CDR3 reads TGTGCCAGCAGCCAACCGGGACAGCTCACTGAAGCTTTCTTT. As protein: CASSQPGQLTEAFF.

This clone was observed once. The chain employs TRBV25-1 and TRBJ1-3; D gene ambiguous. Trimming cost V 7 bases and J 4 bases, with 5 bases left between them. Germline V gene lookup returns CDR1 MGHDK and CDR2 SYGVNS. This CDR3 is 11 amino acids long. The CDR3 DNA reads as TGTGCCAGCATATCCGGAAACACCATATATTTT. This sequence encodes CASISGNTIYF.

The chain is built from TRBV6-7 and TRBJ1-2, with TRBD1 matching 8 bases. TRBV6-7 qualifies as an ORF whose function is uncertain. V lost 6 bases and J lost 4; bases outside the gene matches: 7. The CDR3 has 14 residues. CDR3 DNA: TGTGCCAGCAGCCGGACAGGGTTTGGCTATGGCTACACCTTC. It yields the protein CASSRTGFGYGYTF.

This clone was recorded only once. J is TRBJ1-2 and V is TRBV6-4; no firm D call. Germline assignment: CDR1 MRHNA and CDR2 SNTAGT. Trimming took 8 bases from V and 6 from J, leaving 7 bases between them. This CDR3 region has 10 residues. This CDR3 reads CASGANGYTF. The DNA of the CDR3 is TGTGCCAGCGGTGCCAATGGCTACACCTTC.

The V call is TRBV29-1, the J call TRBJ1-1, with D tentatively TRBD1 (6 bases). V was cut by 6 bases and J by 4 bases, with 12 bases left in between. CDR3 length equals 12 residues. Germline CDR1 and CDR2: SQVTM and ANQGSEA. CDR3 residues: CSVQRGTTEAFF. Written as DNA, the CDR3 is TGCAGCGTCCAAAGGGGGACCACTGAAGCTTTCTTT. Together with reference TRBV29-1 and TRBJ1-1, the CDR3 gives the full variable domain: SAVISQKPSRDICQRGTSLTIQCQVDSQVTMMFWYRQQPGQSLTLIATANQGSEATYESGFVIDKFPISRPNLTFSTLTVSNMSPEDSSIYLCSVQRGTTEAFFGQGTRLTVV.

The CDR3 protein is CASSSGTSTDTQYF. CDR3 bases: TGTGCCAGCAGCTCCGGGACTAGCACAGATACGCAGTATTTT. The rearrangement joins TRBV5-6 to TRBJ2-3, with D possibly being TRBD2 (6 bases). CDR3 length: 14 residues. V was cut by 3 bases and J by 0 bases, with 8 bases left in between. CDR1 is SGHDT, CDR2 YYEEEE, per germline.

The chain has TRBV7-2 and TRBJ2-1; D may be TRBD2 (6 bases). CDR1 is SGHTA, CDR2 FQGNSA, per germline. V dropped 5 bases and J dropped 0 bases, with 11 bases sitting between them. CDR3 size: 15 residues. For the CDR3, the DNA is TGTGCCAGCAGCCGGACTACGGGCTCCTACAATGAGCAGTTCTTC. This sequence encodes CASSRTTGSYNEQFF.

The sample holds one count of this clone. The CDR3 is CASSTLGTGQNTEAFF. The CDR3 nucleotides read TGTGCCAGTAGTACCCTAGGGACAGGCCAGAACACTGAAGCTTTCTTT. The chain couples TRBV19 to TRBJ1-1; TRBD1 agrees at 8 bases. Germline V gene sequence: CDR1 LNHDA, CDR2 SQIVND (reference sequence). This CDR3 region has 16 residues. Germline trimming cut 4 bases from V and 1 base from J; bases unmatched to any gene: 8. The complete variable domain, with remaining parts taken from reference TRBV19 and TRBJ1-1, reads DGGITQSPKYLFRKEGQNVTLSCEQNLNHDAMYWYRQDPGQGLRLIYYSQIVNDFQKGDIAEGYSVSREKKESFPLTVTSAQKNPTAFYLCASSTLGTGQNTEAFFGQGTRLTVV.

The chain couples TRBV12-5 to TRBJ1-3; 7 bases are shared with TRBD1. This CDR3 spans 14 amino acids. Germline lookup yields CDR1 LGHNT and CDR2 FRNRAP. V lost 5 bases, J lost 3 bases, and 4 bases stayed unmatched. The DNA of the CDR3 is TGTGCTAGTGGTGGGGGACAGCTTGGAAACACCATATATTTT. Protein product: CASGGGQLGNTIYF.

The chain uses TRBV10-3 and TRBJ2-7; D is possibly TRBD1 (6 bases). Trimming left V 3 bases short and J 5 bases short, with 14 bases between. CDR3 length equals 14 residues. In germline, CDR1 is ENHRY, CDR2 SYGVKD. The DNA of the CDR3 is TGTGCCATCAGTGAACGACAGGATTCCAACGAGCAGTACTTC. Its translation: CAISERQDSNEQYF.

J is TRBJ1-1 and V is TRBV19; a possible D gene is TRBD1 (5 bases). The CDR3 length is 16 residues. Trimming stripped 8 bases from V and 0 bases from J, with 19 bases between. Germline CDR1 is LNHDA and CDR2 is SQIVND (reference sequence). In nucleotides, the CDR3 is TGTGCCAGTGCCGCCTATGGGGGGGATTTGAACACTGAAGCTTTCTTT. It is translated as CASAAYGGDLNTEAFF.

V gene TRBV19 combines with J gene TRBJ1-4, with D maybe TRBD1 (6 bases). The CDR3 covers 16 residues. V shed 5 bases and J shed 8 bases, with 21 bases lying between them. Germline V CDR1 and CDR2: LNHDA, SQIVND (reference sequence). In nucleotides, the CDR3 is TGTGCCAGTAGTCCACCAACAGGGTTCCTTTGGGAAAAACTGTTTTTT. Its protein product is CASSPPTGFLWEKLFF.

The J gene is TRBJ1-4, the V gene TRBV5-8; TRBD1 matches at 8 bases. The germline gives CDR1 SGHTS, CDR2 YDEGEE. The CDR3 runs to 16 residues. V dropped 3 bases and J dropped 6; count of bases not matched to a gene: 10. The CDR3 nucleotides are TGTGCCAGCAGCTGGGCCGGGACAGGCATACATGAAAAACTGTTTTTT. It is translated as CASSWAGTGIHEKLFF.

The V call is TRBV5-8, the J call TRBJ1-2, with D possibly matching TRBD1 (6 bases). Per germline, CDR1 SGHTS and CDR2 YDEGEE. Trimming removed 0 bases from V and 0 bases from J, with 9 bases in between. The CDR3 covers 15 residues. The CDR3, as DNA: TGTGCCAGCAGCTTGGAGTGGGGGCCTAACTATGGCTACACCTTC. This encodes CASSLEWGPNYGYTF.

This chain connects TRBV10-2 to TRBJ1-5; D remains unclear. CDR3 length: 15 amino acids. Germline values: CDR1 WSHSY, CDR2 SAAADI. V was cut by 0 bases and J by 5 bases, with 11 bases left in between. This CDR3 reads CASSESVSDYQPQHF. The DNA of the CDR3 is TGCGCCAGCAGTGAGTCTGTGTCAGATTATCAGCCCCAGCATTTT.